These T cell receptor beta chains were read from a single sample in a study of cytomegalovirus exposure and HLA in healthy donors. Method: immunoSEQ multiplex PCR; TCRdb's copy keeps in-frame clones and lacks some. Of roughly 70,000 clones in the sample, roughly 96% were seen once. The sequenced sample consisted of PBMCs. Receptors were obtained from a man younger than 30 in good health and CMV-seronegative. Both conserved end residues are part of each CDR3. D genes are given only for firm matches. Some rows mark clone size as missing; the rest say once, few, many or name a class of expanded clone.

>.|TRBD2|TRBV5-1|TRBJ2-7
CASSLLGGEVGYEQYF
TGCGCCAGCAGCTTGCTGGGGGGGGAAGTGGGCTACGAGCAGTACTTC
>.|.|TRBV6-1|TRBJ2-7
CASSLDTYEQYF
TGTGCCAGCAGTTTAGACACCTACGAGCAGTACTTC
>.|.|TRBV4-1|TRBJ1-2
CASSQSIGEQGYGYTF
TGCGCCAGCAGCCAGAGTATCGGGGAGCAGGGGTATGGCTACACCTTC
>.|.|TRBV5-4|TRBJ1-1
CASSQTDRNTEAFF
TGTGCCAGCAGCCAGACGGACAGAAACACTGAAGCTTTCTTT
>.|.|TRBV19|TRBJ2-3
CASSNYDSTDTQYF
TGTGCCAGTAGTAACTACGACAGCACAGATACGCAGTATTTT
>.|.|TRBV28|TRBJ1-1
CASGSGGSGTEAFF
TGTGCCAGCGGATCGGGGGGTTCGGGCACTGAAGCTTTCTTT
>.|TRBD2|TRBV9|TRBJ2-3
CASSVSGIWKDTQYF
TGTGCCAGCAGCGTTAGCGGGATATGGAAAGATACGCAGTATTTT
>.|.|TRBV10-1|TRBJ1-1
CASSDVGASYIQAFF
TGCGCCAGCAGTGATGTTGGAGCCAGTTACATTCAAGCTTTCTTT
>.|TRBD1|TRBV10-2|TRBJ1-4
CASSETYQQGHVEKLFF
TGCGCCAGCAGTGAGACGTACCAACAGGGGCATGTTGAAAAACTGTTTTTT
>.|.|TRBV5-6|TRBJ1-2
CASSYDRPQLLLYGYTF
TGTGCCAGCAGCTACGACAGGCCCCAACTCCTTCTCTATGGCTACACCTTC
>.|TRBD2|TRBV27|TRBJ2-7
CASSQLGGRIHEQYF
TGTGCCAGCAGCCAGTTAGGCGGGAGGATCCACGAGCAGTACTTC
>once|TRBD1|TRBV4-1|TRBJ2-7
CASSLSGGAEQYF
TGCGCCAGCAGCCTTTCAGGGGGCGCCGAGCAGTACTTC
>.|.|TRBV6-5|TRBJ1-2
CASSSYSRRGYTF
TGTGCCAGCAGTTCCTACTCGAGGAGAGGCTACACCTTC
>.|.|TRBV18|TRBJ1-4
CASSPPSENEKLFF
TGTGCCAGCTCACCACCGTCCGAGAATGAAAAACTGTTTTTT
>.|.|TRBV27|TRBJ1-5
CAAGNQPQHF
TGTGCCGCAGGCAATCAGCCCCAGCATTTT
>.|.|TRBV7-3|TRBJ1-2
CASSYGQYDGYTF
TGTGCCAGCAGCTACGGACAGTATGATGGCTACACCTTC
>.|.|TRBV6-1|TRBJ2-7
CASRVANEQYF
TGTGCCAGCAGAGTAGCGAACGAGCAGTACTTC
>once|TRBD1|TRBV4-1|TRBJ2-7
CASSFRQGPYEQYF
TGCGCCAGCAGCTTTCGACAGGGGCCTTACGAGCAGTACTTC
>.|TRBD1|TRBV6-5|TRBJ2-7
CASSYRTGKGYEQYF
TGTGCCAGCAGTTACAGGACAGGGAAAGGTTACGAGCAGTACTTC
>.|.|TRBV2|TRBJ2-2
CASSALSNTGELFF
TGTGCCAGCAGTGCTTTGTCGAACACCGGGGAGCTGTTTTTT
>.|TRBD1|TRBV5-1|TRBJ2-3
CASRPPGTGSPDTQYF
TGCGCCAGCAGGCCACCCGGGACAGGGTCCCCAGATACGCAGTATTTT
>once|.|TRBV6-6|TRBJ1-2
CASKEGINYGYTF
TGTGCCAGCAAGGAGGGAATAAACTATGGCTACACCTTC
>.|.|TRBV5-4|TRBJ1-1
CASSTRETLNTEAFF
TGTGCCAGCAGCACTAGGGAAACCTTGAACACTGAAGCTTTCTTT
>.|TRBD2|TRBV9|TRBJ2-7
CASSPGTSGDYEQYF
TGTGCCAGCAGCCCCGGGACTAGCGGGGACTACGAGCAGTACTTC
>.|.|TRBV27|TRBJ2-6
CASGLSGANVLTF
TGTGCCAGCGGACTCTCTGGGGCCAACGTCCTGACTTTC
>.|TRBD1|TRBV27|TRBJ2-7
CASSNGTGSYEQYF
TGTGCCAGCAGCAATGGGACAGGGTCCTACGAGCAGTACTTC
>.|.|TRBV6-5|TRBJ2-5
CASSSPGLLQETQYF
TGTGCCAGCAGTTCCCCGGGACTCCTGCAAGAGACCCAGTACTTC
>.|.|TRBV10-3|TRBJ1-1
CAISGQFEAFF
TGTGCCATCAGTGGACAGTTTGAAGCTTTCTTT
>.|.|TRBV5-1|TRBJ2-3
CASSLVTGDVNTQYF
TGCGCCAGCAGCTTGGTAACGGGAGACGTAAATACGCAGTATTTT
>.|TRBD1|TRBV9|TRBJ1-1
CASSVGDRGEAFF
TGTGCCAGCAGCGTAGGGGACAGGGGTGAAGCTTTCTTT
>.|TRBD1|TRBV28|TRBJ2-1
CASRQGSNEQFF
TGTGCCAGCCGACAGGGGAGTAATGAGCAGTTCTTC
>.|.|TRBV7-4|TRBJ2-5
CASSLSGQETQYF
TGTGCCAGCAGCTTATCAGGGCAAGAGACCCAGTACTTC
>.|TRBD2|TRBV7-2|TRBJ2-7
CASRDLSGDYEQYF
TGTGCCAGCAGAGATCTTAGCGGGGATTACGAGCAGTACTTC
>.|TRBD1|TRBV27|TRBJ2-2
CASSFGTGGSGELFF
TGTGCCAGCAGTTTTGGCACAGGGGGCTCCGGGGAGCTGTTTTTT
>.|TRBD1|TRBV7-6|TRBJ2-7
CASSKGQNYEQYF
TGTGCCAGCAGCAAGGGACAGAACTACGAGCAGTACTTC
>.|TRBD1|TRBV10-3|TRBJ2-2
CAIRMTGGYTGELFF
TGTGCCATCAGGATGACAGGGGGTTACACCGGGGAGCTGTTTTTT
>.|TRBD1|TRBV10-3|TRBJ2-7
CAISRDRVREQYF
TGTGCCATCAGTCGGGACAGGGTGAGGGAGCAGTACTTC
>.|.|TRBV6-1|TRBJ1-1
CASSVQGETEAFF
TGTGCCAGCAGTGTACAGGGCGAAACTGAAGCTTTCTTT
>.|TRBD1|TRBV28|TRBJ1-2
CASTLGQGYGYTF
TGTGCCAGCACCCTAGGACAGGGCTATGGCTACACCTTC
>.|.|TRBV6-1|TRBJ1-4
CASSEGGVEKLFF
TGTGCCAGCAGTGAAGGGGGGGTTGAAAAACTGTTTTTT
>.|.|TRBV5-6|TRBJ1-2
CASSSFELRQPYGYTF
TGTGCCAGCAGCTCCTTTGAGCTTAGACAACCCTATGGCTACACCTTC